This TCR beta chain was documented in a study of vaccination effects on CD4 cells after COVID-19. Across the whole study: Under 2.5 million PBMC were seeded per well and grown in the presence of approximately 9.5 IU/ml IL-2 and 8.5 to 10 ug/ml peptides. Findings of the study overall: The study found marked clonal contraction of infection- and vaccine-induced clones late after vaccination. Convalescent patients' post-vaccine spike repertoire was mostly distinct vaccine-induced clones.

Generated by immunoSEQ multiplex PCR, the TCRdb table keeps only in-frame clones and is missing some. The sample carries about 45,000 clones, about 74% recorded once. Germline CDR1 and CDR2: SGHTA and FQGNSA. CDR3 length equals 15 residues. V was trimmed by 4 bases and J by 6 bases, leaving 16 bases between them. This clone was picked up a small number of times. Its antigen is undetermined. Scientists isolated CD4+ T cells after an approximately 11-day culture period ended. Convalescent patients had PCR-confirmed SARS-CoV-2 infection between March and December 2020. The TCR originated in a human donor who had a prior SARS-CoV-2 infection. The chain joins TRBV7-2 to TRBJ2-1, with D hard to call. The sample here was CD4+ T cells from PBMCs cultured without peptide, taken before COVID-19 vaccination. CDR3 nucleotides: TGTGCCAGCAGCTCAACACGACAAGCCCCCAATGAGCAGTTCTTC. Translating it yields CASSSTRQAPNEQFF.